These 22 T cell receptor beta chains were all obtained from the same sample, sequenced in a study of T cell responses to AZD1222 COVID-19 vaccine. Profiled with immunoSEQ multiplex PCR; TCRdb holds only in-frame clones, not every one. The sample includes roughly 200,000 clones, around nine tenths of them seen just once. Sequencing used peripheral blood, obtained on day 0 of AZD1222 vaccination. The receptors derive from an adult in good health.

The chain combines TRBV14 with TRBJ1-6; D perhaps matches TRBD1 (5 bases). The CDR3 extends over 13 amino acids. Germline V gives CDR1 SGHDN, CDR2 FVKESK. The V and J ends lost 3 bases and 8 bases respectively, with 8 bases between them. CDR3 sequence reads: CASSHRGDSPLHF. CDR3 nucleotide sequence: TGTGCCAGCAGCCACCGGGGGGATTCACCCCTCCACTTT.

The chain has TRBV5-1 and TRBJ1-6; 7 nucleotides agree with TRBD1. With V trimmed by 6 bases and J by 8 bases, 14 bases remained unmatched. The CDR3 is made up of 16 amino acids. Germline CDR1 reads SGHRS; CDR2 reads YFSETQ. CDR3 in DNA: TGCGCCAGCACCCCCGCACCGGGACAGAACTATTCACCCCTCCACTTT. Translating it yields CASTPAPGQNYSPLHF.

The chain joins TRBV14 to TRBJ2-3; D is possibly TRBD1 (5 bases). In germline, CDR1 is SGHDN, CDR2 FVKESK. CDR3 size: 14 residues. Trimming removed 1 base from V and 0 bases from J, with 5 bases in between. The CDR3 sequence: CASSQAGSTDTQYF. CDR3 in DNA: TGTGCCAGCAGCCAAGCAGGGAGCACAGATACGCAGTATTTT.

This clone was counted once. The rearrangement links TRBV15 to TRBJ2-7; D possibly matches TRBD1 or TRBD2 (6 bases each). V was pared by 2 bases and J by 7 bases, with 12 bases between. This CDR3 contains 13 residues. The germline CDR1 and CDR2 sequences are LNHNV and YYDKDF (reference sequence). CDR3 region: CATSRTRGGEQYF. The CDR3 bases are TGTGCCACCAGCAGAACCCGAGGGGGGGAGCAGTACTTC. The full variable domain, completed using reference TRBV15 and TRBJ2-7, is DAMVIQNPRYQVTQFGKPVTLSCSQTLNHNVMYWYQQKSSQAPKLLFHYYDKDFNNEADTPDNFQSRRPNTSFCFLDIRSPGLGDTAMYLCATSRTRGGEQYFGPGTRLTVT.

The rearrangement joins TRBV2 to TRBJ2-7; 10 nucleotides align to TRBD2. With V trimmed by 1 base and J by 2 bases, 8 bases remained unmatched. The CDR3 totals 17 residues. Germline CDR1 reads SNHLY; CDR2 reads FYNNEI. The CDR3 nucleotides are TGTGCCAGCAGTGAAGAGATACTAGCGGGGCCCACCTACGAGCAGTACTTC. This gives the protein CASSEEILAGPTYEQYF.

CDR3: CASSPLGSTAYNSPLHF. For the CDR3, the DNA is TGTGCCAGCAGCCCTTTGGGGTCGACGGCCTATAATTCACCCCTCCACTTT. This sequence joins TRBV28 and TRBJ1-6; D is uncertain. Germline loops: CDR1 MDHEN, CDR2 SYDVKM. Between the trimmed V and J ends, which lost 6 bases and 2 bases, there was a span of 17 bases. The CDR3 consists of 17 residues.

This CDR3 is CASSPLLILANYGYTF. The CDR3 nucleotides are TGTGCCAGCAGCCCGCTGTTGATTCTCGCTAACTATGGCTACACCTTC. The J gene is TRBJ1-2, the V gene TRBV7-9; unclear D gene. The germline V gene encodes CDR1 SEHNR and CDR2 FQNEAQ (reference sequence). V was pared by 5 bases and J by 0 bases, with 16 bases between. The CDR3 has 16 residues. The full variable domain, its missing parts supplied by reference TRBV7-9 and TRBJ1-2, is DTGVSQNPRHKITKRGQNVTFRCDPISEHNRLYWYRQTLGQGPEFLTYFQNEAQLEKSRLLSDRFSAERPKGSFSTLEIQRTEQGDSAMYLCASSPLLILANYGYTFGSGTRLTVV.

The chain employs TRBV29-1 and TRBJ1-1; 7 bases agree with TRBD1. Germline trimming cut 8 bases from V and 4 bases from J; bases unmatched to any gene: 7. This CDR3 comprises 12 residues. Germline CDR1 is SQVTM and CDR2 is ANQGSEA. The CDR3 DNA sequence: TGCAGCTTAACAGGGGACGGCACTGAAGCTTTCTTT. Protein product: CSLTGDGTEAFF.

The chain couples TRBV4-3 to TRBJ2-5; TRBD2 matches 8 bases. Germline CDR1 LGHNA, CDR2 YSLEER. CDR3 size: 17 residues. CDR3 sequence: CPPTWGGGGPAWETQYF. CDR3 nucleotides: TGCCCCCCCACTTGGGGGGGCGGGGGGCCGGCATGGGAGACCCAGTACTTC.

The CDR3: CASRPSEADTQYF. The CDR3 nucleotides are TGTGCCAGCAGACCAAGTGAGGCAGATACGCAGTATTTT. The chain employs TRBV7-6 and TRBJ2-3; D not certain. CDR1 is SGHVS, CDR2 FNYEAQ, per germline. This CDR3 is built from 13 residues. V dropped 6 bases and J dropped 4 bases, with 11 bases sitting between them.

The chain carries TRBV6-1 and TRBJ1-5; D is unresolved. V was clipped by 1 base and J by 9 bases, with 4 bases between them. Germline CDR1 is MNHNS and CDR2 is SASEGT. The CDR3 runs to 11 residues. CDR3 residues: CASSEESPQHF. In DNA, the CDR3 is TGTGCCAGCAGTGAAGAATCGCCCCAGCATTTT.

The chain recombines TRBV7-9 with TRBJ1-1, with no clear D. Trimming stripped 3 bases from V and 4 bases from J, with 6 bases between. Germline V gene lookup returns CDR1 SEHNR and CDR2 FQNEAQ (reference sequence). This CDR3 has 12 amino acids. CDR3 nucleotides: TGTGCCAGCAGCTTGGCAGTCACTGAAGCTTTCTTT. It codes for CASSLAVTEAFF.

This rearrangement joins TRBV27 to TRBJ1-1, with TRBD1 matching over 9 bases. The V segment lost 8 bases and the J segment 0 bases; nucleotides outside the gene matches: 7. Germline CDR1 is MNHEY and CDR2 is SMNVEV (reference sequence). The CDR3 length is 15 residues. The CDR3 region is CASSGTGFMNTEAFF. As DNA, the CDR3 is TGTGCCAGCTCCGGGACAGGGTTCATGAACACTGAAGCTTTCTTT.

The CDR3 coding sequence is TGCAGCGTTGGACATACGCGCGAGCAGTACTTC. Protein product: CSVGHTREQYF. The V and J genes are TRBV29-1 and TRBJ2-7; D gene ambiguous. The germline gives CDR1 SQVTM, CDR2 ANQGSEA. V gave up 4 bases and J gave up 6 bases, with 10 bases separating them. The CDR3 extends over 11 amino acids.

This chain links TRBV6-1 with TRBJ2-6; D is uncertain. The germline CDR1 and CDR2 sequences are MNHNS and SASEGT. The CDR3 runs to 17 residues. V was clipped by 0 bases and J by 0 bases, with 9 bases between them. As DNA, the CDR3 is TGTGCCAGCAGTGAAGCCCAGGCCTTCTCTGGGGCCAACGTCCTGACTTTC. Amino acid sequence: CASSEAQAFSGANVLTF.

The V and J genes are TRBV9 and TRBJ1-3; tentative D call: TRBD1 (5 bases). The CDR3 is 14 residues long. Germline CDR1 is SGDLS and CDR2 is YYNGEE. V lost 0 bases, J lost 6 bases, and 10 bases lay in between. CDR3 nucleotides: TGTGCCAGCAGCGTAGCTGGGACGGAAAACACCATATATTTT. This gives the protein CASSVAGTENTIYF.

The DNA for the CDR3 is TGTGCCAGTATCGACAGGGGCTCTGGGGCCAACGTCCTGACTTTC. It yields the protein CASIDRGSGANVLTF. The V gene is TRBV19, the J gene TRBJ2-6; 8 nucleotides line up with TRBD1. Germline loops: CDR1 LNHDA, CDR2 SQIVND (reference sequence). The V and J ends lost 7 bases and 0 bases, in that order; junction bases with no gene match: 2. The CDR3 runs to 15 residues.

Comment on this clone: Additional DNA sequences in this sample encode the identical CDR3. V gene TRBV13 combines with J gene TRBJ2-7; tentative D call: TRBD2 (5 bases). CDR3 length equals 12 residues. The germline V gene encodes CDR1 PRHDT and CDR2 FYEKMQ (reference sequence). Between the trimmed V and J ends, which lost 2 bases and 4 bases, there was a span of 6 bases. The CDR3 reads CASSLRDYEQYF. Here the CDR3 DNA reads TGTGCCAGCAGCTTACGGGATTACGAGCAGTACTTC.

The chain has TRBV10-1 and TRBJ2-7, with 8 bases matching TRBD1. V lost 6 bases and J lost 2; bases outside the gene matches: 12. The CDR3 loop spans 16 amino acids. Germline V lookup: CDR1 WNHNN, CDR2 SYGVQD (reference sequence). CDR3 bases: TGCGCCAGCAGGATTCCAGGGGGCCCTCCCGCCTACGAGCAGTACTTC. Translation gives CASRIPGGPPAYEQYF.

The chain has TRBV3-1 (or the pseudogene TRBV3-2) and TRBJ1-5; D perhaps matches TRBD1 (5 bases). CDR1 and CDR2 from the germline V gene are LGHDT and YNNKEL (reference sequence). Between the trimmed V and J ends, which lost 1 base and 6 bases, there was a span of 13 bases. The CDR3 extends over 15 amino acids. The CDR3 loop is CASSQGVGGGQPQHF. In DNA, the CDR3 is TGTGCCAGCAGCCAAGGCGTCGGGGGGGGTCAGCCCCAGCATTTT.

The chain recombines TRBV27 with TRBJ1-1; TRBD1 agrees at 8 bases. V lost 7 bases to trimming and J lost 5 bases; unmatched junction nucleotides: 6. The CDR3 is 13 residues long. Germline V gene lookup returns CDR1 MNHEY and CDR2 SMNVEV (reference sequence). Written as DNA, the CDR3 is TGTGCCAGCACCCGGACAGGGAGGACTGAAGCTTTCTTT. It codes for CASTRTGRTEAFF.

CDR3 nucleotide sequence: TGTGCCAGCAGCGCTGGGAATGAGCAGTTCTTC. Translation gives CASSAGNEQFF. The genes are TRBV6-4 and TRBJ2-1; D is undetermined. Trimming stripped 6 bases from V and 7 bases from J, with 7 bases between. The CDR3 consists of 11 residues. Germline values: CDR1 MRHNA, CDR2 SNTAGT.